The text below deals with one T cell receptor (beta chain). This specimen belongs to a study of T cell responses to AZD1222 COVID-19 vaccine. Clones were read by immunoSEQ multiplex PCR, and TCRdb kept only the in-frame ones, dropping some. The sample holds 110,000 to 150,000 clones, approximately 92% seen once. Unmatched junction bases numbered 5, after V lost 4 bases and J lost 3 bases. Germline values: CDR1 MNHNS, CDR2 SASEGT. The CDR3 spans 15 residues. V is TRBV6-1 and J is TRBJ2-5, with 10 positions matching TRBD2. The sequenced sample was peripheral blood, obtained on day 0 of AZD1222 vaccination. This clonotype was obtained from an adult in good health. DNA for the CDR3: TGTGCCAGCAGTGGAGCGGGGGGGTATGAAGAGACCCAGTACTTC. As protein: CASSGAGGYEETQYF.